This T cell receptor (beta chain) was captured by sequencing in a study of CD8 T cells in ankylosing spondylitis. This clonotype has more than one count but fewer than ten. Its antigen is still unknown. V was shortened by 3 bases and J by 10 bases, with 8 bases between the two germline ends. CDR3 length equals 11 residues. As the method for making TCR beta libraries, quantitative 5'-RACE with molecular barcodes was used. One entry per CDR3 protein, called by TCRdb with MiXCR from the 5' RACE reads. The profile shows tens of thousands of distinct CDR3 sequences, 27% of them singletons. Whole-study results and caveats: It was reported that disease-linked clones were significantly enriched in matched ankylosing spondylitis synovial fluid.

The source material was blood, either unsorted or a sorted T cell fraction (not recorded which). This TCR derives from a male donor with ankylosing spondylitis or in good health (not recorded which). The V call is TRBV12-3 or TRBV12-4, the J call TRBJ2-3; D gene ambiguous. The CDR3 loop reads CASSLTTPQYF. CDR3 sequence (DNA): TGTGCCAGCAGTTTGACGACGCCGCAGTATTTT.